This is a list of T cell receptor beta chains from one sample in a study of blood T cell repertoires in COVID-19. The data were produced by immunoSEQ multiplex PCR, yet TCRdb's version contains in-frame clones alone and is incomplete. This table holds around 140,000 clones, 65% to 85% found once. The sample comprised peripheral blood. Receptor source: an older woman with acute or convalescent COVID-19. Each CDR3 is given with its conserved first and last residue.

J gene: TRBJ2-7
V gene: TRBV7-8
CDR3 protein: CASSFGRAYEQYF

J gene: TRBJ1-3
V gene: TRBV5-1
CDR3 protein: CASSLAPGGSGNTIYF

J gene: TRBJ2-5
V gene: TRBV7-2
CDR3 protein: CASSLDWLAGQETQYF

J gene: TRBJ1-4
V gene: TRBV4-2
CDR3 protein: CASSREGRKLFF

J gene: TRBJ1-1
V gene: TRBV6-6
CDR3 protein: CASSYSTGGGGAFF

J gene: TRBJ2-7
V gene: TRBV5-6
CDR3 protein: CASSLGAGNEQYF

J gene: TRBJ2-1
V gene: TRBV7-9
CDR3 protein: CASSLRTSGRGNEQFF

J gene: TRBJ2-7
V gene: TRBV7-9
CDR3 protein: CASRRRGQGIYEQYF

J gene: TRBJ1-2
V gene: TRBV3-1/TRBV3-2
CDR3 protein: CASSQGTAGRGNGYTF

J gene: TRBJ2-1
V gene: TRBV5-1
CDR3 protein: CASAGTTAYNEQFF

J gene: TRBJ2-1
V gene: TRBV10-3
CDR3 protein: CAISESGLAHYNEQFF

J gene: TRBJ2-3
V gene: TRBV10-3
CDR3 protein: CAISSKDTQYF

J gene: TRBJ1-6
V gene: TRBV12-3/TRBV12-4
CDR3 protein: CASSPNNSPLHF

J gene: TRBJ1-1
V gene: TRBV30
CDR3 protein: CAWDRSRTIMNTEAFF